Sequencing of this T cell receptor beta chain was carried out in a study of glioma-infiltrating T cells after dendritic cell vaccination. Study summary: Glioblastoma patients came from Phase I and II dendritic cell vaccination trials.

Repertoires were generated with immunoSEQ multiplex PCR, while TCRdb's copy carries only in-frame clones and drops some. The table records tens of thousands of clones, 65% to 90% of them present only once. This receptor was taken from a human donor with glioblastoma. The sequencing used blood, collected before dendritic cell vaccination.

The CDR3 nucleotides read TGTGCCAGCAGTCCCGACAGGGGAGGAGGGGAGCTGTTTTTT. Its translation: CASSPDRGGGELFF. The chain is built from TRBV6-4 and TRBJ2-2, with TRBD1 identical over 8 bases. The J segment lost 8 bases and the V segment lost 5 bases, leaving 7 bases of the junction unmatched. In germline, CDR1 is MRHNA, CDR2 SNTAGT. The length of the CDR3 is 14 residues.